These T cell receptor beta chains were read from a single sample in a study of shared T cell receptors in the human thymus. Measured with immunoSEQ multiplex PCR; TCRdb has only the in-frame clones, and not every one. This table holds 700,000 or so clones, over 75% found once. These data were also reused for a study on human thymus T cells.

The sequencing input was thymocytes. All receptors come from a girl under three years old with a congenital heart defect. The CDR3 runs from the conserved cysteine through the conserved F or W. Each record gives: CDR3 DNA, CDR3 protein, J gene, clone size, V gene, D gene. A D gene is named only where the DNA matches it firmly. Clone sizes are given selectively: once, few, many, or a class where the clone is expanded.

TGTGCCAGCAGTTACTTTAGCCGTAGGGGGGGGGAGACCCAGTACTTC	CASSYFSRRGGETQYF	TRBJ2-5	.	TRBV6-6	.
TGTGCCAGCAGTGATCTGTACCCCGGTCAGCCCCAGCATTTT	CASSDLYPGQPQHF	TRBJ1-5	.	TRBV2	.
TGTGCCAGCAGCCAATCCGTCCATGAGCAGTTCTTC	CASSQSVHEQFF	TRBJ2-1	.	TRBV14	.
TGTGCCAGCAGCTTATTCCCGAGCTCCTATAATTCACCCCTCCACTTT	CASSLFPSSYNSPLHF	TRBJ1-6	.	TRBV7-2	.
TGTGCCAGCAGCTTAGCATGGAGGCGGGGTGGGAACACTGAAGCTTTCTTT	CASSLAWRRGGNTEAFF	TRBJ1-1	.	TRBV7-8	.
TGTGCCAGCTCGCACACCGGCCGGGGTGAAAAACTGTTTTTT	CASSHTGRGEKLFF	TRBJ1-4	.	TRBV7-8	.
TGTGCCAGCAGTGCAGCGCGGAAGAACTATGGCTACACCTTC	CASSAARKNYGYTF	TRBJ1-2	.	TRBV6-5	.
TGTGCCAGCAGGAGACGAGGTCAACAAACCAACTATGGCTACACCTTC	CASRRRGQQTNYGYTF	TRBJ1-2	.	TRBV9	.
TGTGCCTGGAGTGTCCTGGACACCGTTCTGAACACTGAAGCTTTCTTT	CAWSVLDTVLNTEAFF	TRBJ1-1	.	TRBV30	.
TGTGCCAGCAGCGTAGTCCCAGGGGTCTACGAGCAGTACTTC	CASSVVPGVYEQYF	TRBJ2-7	once	TRBV9	.
TGTGCCAGCAGCGGCCGACAGGGGAAGATTTATGGCTACACCTTC	CASSGRQGKIYGYTF	TRBJ1-2	.	TRBV9	TRBD1
TGTGCCAGCTCCACCGGACAGACCCAAGAGACCCAGTACTTC	CASSTGQTQETQYF	TRBJ2-5	.	TRBV18	.
TGTGCCAGCAGCTTAAACCCCTTAGATGAGCAGTTCTTC	CASSLNPLDEQFF	TRBJ2-1	.	TRBV7-9	.
TGTGCCAGCAGCATGGGACAGGGGGCTAGTATTGACTATGGCTACACCTTC	CASSMGQGASIDYGYTF	TRBJ1-2	.	TRBV7-9	TRBD1
TGTGCCAGCAGTGTCTCGTCGGGGGACAATGAGCAGTTCTTC	CASSVSSGDNEQFF	TRBJ2-1	.	TRBV6-4	.
TGTGCCAGCAGCCAAAGAGGACAGGGCAGGCCAGATACGCAGTATTTT	CASSQRGQGRPDTQYF	TRBJ2-3	.	TRBV5-4	TRBD1
TGTGCCAGCAGCTACAGGAGCAACACTGAAGCTTTCTTT	CASSYRSNTEAFF	TRBJ1-1	.	TRBV5-6	.
TGTGCCAGCAAATACCCGGAAAGGGGTGGCTACACCTTC	CASKYPERGGYTF	TRBJ1-2	.	TRBV6-5	.
TGTGCCAGCTCACCACCGGAGAAGAGTGAAAAACTGTTTTTT	CASSPPEKSEKLFF	TRBJ1-4	.	TRBV18	.
TGTGCCAGCAGGCTCCGGCGGGGCTATGGCTACACCTTC	CASRLRRGYGYTF	TRBJ1-2	.	TRBV27	.
TGCGCCAGCAGCACCTTTCTGGGACAGGGCCGCGGCTACACCTTC	CASSTFLGQGRGYTF	TRBJ1-2	.	TRBV5-1	TRBD1
TGCGCCAGCAGCCCTAACCAAGAGACCCAGTACTTC	CASSPNQETQYF	TRBJ2-5	.	TRBV5-1	.
TGTGCCAGCAGGGGTAGCGGGGCGCCAGAGACCCAGTACTTC	CASRGSGAPETQYF	TRBJ2-5	.	TRBV11-2	TRBD2
TGTGCCAGCAGCTTAGTTAATACGGGGAGGAGGACTGAAGCTTTCTTT	CASSLVNTGRRTEAFF	TRBJ1-1	.	TRBV7-9	.
TGTGCCAGCAGTTTATCGGCAGGGGGCTGGAATTCACCCCTCCACTTT	CASSLSAGGWNSPLHF	TRBJ1-6	.	TRBV27	TRBD1
TGTGCCAGCAGCGTAGATAGTTTGGGGCCAGGGGCCACTGAAGCTTTCTTT	CASSVDSLGPGATEAFF	TRBJ1-1	.	TRBV9	.
TGTGCCAGCTCCGACAGGTGGAACTATGGCTACACCTTC	CASSDRWNYGYTF	TRBJ1-2	once	TRBV6-1	.
TGTGCCAGCAGTTTAACCCAGGGTAGGGGCTATGGCTACACCTTC	CASSLTQGRGYGYTF	TRBJ1-2	.	TRBV27	.
TGTGCCAGCAGCCCTGTCATTGGGCCAGCTTTCTTT	CASSPVIGPAFF	TRBJ1-1	once	TRBV7-6	.
TGTGCCAGCAGTCCTAACCTGACAGGGTTTAATTCACCCCTCCACTTT	CASSPNLTGFNSPLHF	TRBJ1-6	.	TRBV28	TRBD1
TGTGCCAGTAGTATTCTCTCCGGGGGGTCATACACTGAAGCTTTCTTT	CASSILSGGSYTEAFF	TRBJ1-1	.	TRBV19	.
TGTGCCAGCAGCCCCGGGACAGGGGGGGCCTTAAATCAGCCCCAGCATTTT	CASSPGTGGALNQPQHF	TRBJ1-5	.	TRBV16	TRBD1
TGTGCCAGCAGCCACGACGCCCGAAATGAGGGAACCAAGTCCTACGAGCAGTACTTC	CASSHDARNEGTKSYEQYF	TRBJ2-7	.	TRBV14	.